The 18 T cell receptor beta chains presented below share a single source sample, sequenced in a study of blood T cells in healthy people across ages. Combining a sample-barcoded 5' primer with a J-beta primer mix, a second PCR ran for about 7 to 11 cycles. From the 5' RACE reads, TCRdb called clonotypes with MiXCR, one entry per CDR3 protein. The sample lists roughly 730,000 distinct CDR3 sequences; 56% were seen once. Material: blood. These receptors were taken from a man in his forties in good health.

This clonotype was counted between two and nine times. The V and J genes are TRBV4-3 and TRBJ2-7, with D possibly matching TRBD2 (5 bases). The germline gives CDR1 LGHNA, CDR2 YSLEER. V gave up 2 bases and J gave up 1 base, with 9 bases separating them. This CDR3 has 14 amino acids. The CDR3 reads CASSQWPGSYEQYF. The CDR3 nucleotides read TGCGCCAGCAGCCAATGGCCGGGGTCCTACGAGCAGTACTTC.

V is TRBV4-3 and J is TRBJ2-7, with D perhaps TRBD1 or TRBD2 (5 bases each). The CDR3 loop spans 16 amino acids. Trimming pared 0 bases from V and 2 bases from J, leaving 14 bases between. Germline V gene data show CDR1 as LGHNA and CDR2 as YSLEER. CDR3 region: CASSQDGGSETYEQYF. CDR3 nucleotides: TGCGCCAGCAGCCAAGATGGGGGTAGCGAGACCTACGAGCAGTACTTC.

V usage is TRBV7-3 and J usage is TRBJ2-5, with D unresolved. Germline V gives CDR1 SGHTA, CDR2 FQGTGA. V was shortened by 5 bases and J by 0 bases, with 13 bases between the two germline ends. This CDR3 contains 15 residues. CDR3 loop: CASSLSGRYQETQYF. CDR3 nucleotide sequence: TGTGCCAGCAGCCTCTCTGGACGGTACCAAGAGACCCAGTACTTC.

Only a few counts were recorded for this clonotype. The chain joins TRBV10-2 to TRBJ2-3; the D gene is possibly TRBD2 (6 bases). The CDR3 length is 16 residues. Trimming took off 2 bases at V and 2 bases at J, with 14 bases between the two ends. The germline gives CDR1 WSHSY, CDR2 SAAADI. CDR3 protein: CASSEPGGAYTDTQYF. The CDR3 coding sequence is TGCGCCAGCAGTGAGCCAGGCGGGGCTTACACAGATACGCAGTATTTT.

The count of this clonotype is one. This chain links TRBV28 with TRBJ1-4, with D possibly matching TRBD1 (5 bases). Deletions cut 6 bases from V and 6 bases from J, with 14 bases between. CDR1 is MDHEN, CDR2 SYDVKM, per germline. The CDR3 has 14 residues. CDR3 protein: CASRELATDEKLFF. The CDR3 DNA is TGTGCCAGCAGGGAACTAGCGACAGATGAAAAACTGTTTTTT.

V is TRBV4-2 and J is TRBJ2-1; TRBD2 aligns across 7 bases. Trimming removed 1 base from V and 4 bases from J; junction bases left unmatched: 7. The CDR3 sequence is 16 residues long. Germline V gene sequence: CDR1 LGHNA, CDR2 YNFKEQ. The CDR3: CASSQGASGAYNEQFF. As DNA, the CDR3 is TGTGCCAGCAGCCAAGGAGCTAGCGGAGCGTACAATGAGCAGTTCTTC.

In its sample, this clonotype was seen a few times. The rearrangement uses TRBV4-3 and TRBJ2-7; TRBD1 might be the D (6 bases). Germline-derived CDR1 and CDR2 are LGHNA and YSLEER. This CDR3 spans 15 amino acids. V was clipped by 0 bases and J by 4 bases, with 13 bases between them. CDR3 residues: CASSQEQGYWYEQYF. The DNA for the CDR3 is TGCGCCAGCAGCCAAGAACAGGGTTATTGGTACGAGCAGTACTTC.

The chain recombines TRBV5-5 with TRBJ2-1, with D tentatively TRBD1 (6 bases). This CDR3 is built from 12 residues. The V end was cut by 2 bases, the J end by 14 bases, with 14 bases between. In germline, CDR1 is SGHKS, CDR2 YYEKEE (reference sequence). As DNA, the CDR3 is TGTGCCAGCAGCTTTGCACCAGGGGAAGAGTTCTTC. Its protein is CASSFAPGEEFF.

The rearrangement links TRBV4-2 to TRBJ2-1, with TRBD2 identical over 10 bases. Losses at the gene ends were 0 bases for V and 10 bases for J; bases not matched to a gene: 6. Germline CDR1 reads LGHNA; CDR2 reads YNFKEQ. This CDR3 has 15 amino acids. CDR3 amino acids: CASSQEWTSGGEQFF. The CDR3 nucleotides read TGTGCCAGCAGCCAAGAGTGGACTAGCGGCGGGGAGCAGTTCTTC.

The rearrangement joins TRBV29-1 to TRBJ2-7; TRBD2 is a possible D gene (6 bases). V lost 5 bases to trimming and J lost 6 bases, with 11 bases between them. Germline CDR1 reads SQVTM; CDR2 reads ANQGSEA. The CDR3 spans 11 residues. The CDR3 loop reads CSVSRGSEQYF. CDR3 nucleotides: TGCAGCGTTAGTCGGGGGTCCGAGCAGTACTTC.

There are a few counts of this clonotype. The V and J genes are TRBV11-3 and TRBJ2-7; D uncertain. There are 12 residues in the CDR3. Trimming took off 5 bases at V and 5 bases at J, with 10 bases between the two ends. Germline CDR1 is SGHNT and CDR2 is YENEEA. CDR3 coding DNA: TGTGCCAGCAGCGAAAGGATCGACGAGCAGTACTTC. Its translation: CASSERIDEQYF.

This chain uses TRBV12-5 with TRBJ2-5; the D gene could be TRBD1 or TRBD2 (6 bases each). Between the trimmed V and J ends, which lost 2 bases and 3 bases, there was a span of 22 bases. The CDR3 covers 18 residues. CDR1 is LGHNT, CDR2 FRNRAP, per germline. The CDR3 sequence: CASGLPGRGRREEETQYF. The CDR3 region has the DNA TGTGCTAGTGGTTTGCCCGGTCGGGGGCGGAGGGAAGAAGAGACCCAGTACTTC.

The sample holds one count of this clonotype. This chain links TRBV29-1 with TRBJ2-5, with D unresolved. Trimming removed 1 base at V and 5 bases at J, with 8 bases between. Germline V gene data show CDR1 as SQVTM and CDR2 as ANQGSEA. This CDR3 spans 12 amino acids. This CDR3 reads CSVEVTRETQYF. Here the CDR3 DNA reads TGCAGCGTTGAAGTTACGAGGGAGACCCAGTACTTC.

The rearrangement joins TRBV7-9 to TRBJ1-4; D perhaps matches TRBD1 (5 bases). Trimming took off 1 base at V and 8 bases at J, with 17 bases between the two ends. The CDR3 spans 16 residues. Germline values: CDR1 SEHNR, CDR2 FQNEAQ (reference sequence). CDR3: CASSLDLAGVGEKLFF. CDR3 coding DNA: TGTGCCAGCAGCTTAGATCTTGCGGGGGTTGGAGAAAAACTGTTTTTT. The whole variable domain, filled in from reference TRBV7-9 and TRBJ1-4, reads DTGVSQNPRHKITKRGQNVTFRCDPISEHNRLYWYRQTLGQGPEFLTYFQNEAQLEKSRLLSDRFSAERPKGSFSTLEIQRTEQGDSAMYLCASSLDLAGVGEKLFFGSGTQLSVL.

The chain links TRBV6-5 to TRBJ2-1; a possible D gene is TRBD1 (5 bases). CDR1 and CDR2 from the germline V gene are MNHEY and SVGAGI. The CDR3 has 14 amino acids. With 0 bases removed from V and 7 bases from J, the gap between germline ends came to 10 bases. The CDR3 here is CASSYSKPGNEQFF. The DNA for the CDR3 is TGTGCCAGCAGTTACTCGAAACCAGGGAATGAGCAGTTCTTC.

CDR3 sequence (DNA): TGCAGCTATAGACAGGGGCCCTACGAGCAGTACTTC. Protein sequence: CSYRQGPYEQYF. This chain joins TRBV29-1 and TRBJ2-7; 8 positions match TRBD1. The ends lost 8 bases at V and 2 bases at J; junction bases unmatched: 5. CDR3 length: 12 amino acids. Germline assignment: CDR1 SQVTM and CDR2 ANQGSEA.

A remark on this clonotype: The junction departs from the called germline gene at one end, perhaps through a read error. The CDR3 nucleotides are TGTGCCAGCTGCGTTGGGGCGCAGGGCAATGAGCAGTTCTTC. Encoded protein: CASCVGAQGNEQFF. The rearrangement joins TRBV9 to TRBJ2-1, with D tentatively TRBD1 (5 bases). CDR1 is SGDLS, CDR2 YYNGEE, per germline. The CDR3 is 14 amino acids.

There are a few counts of this clonotype. This chain joins TRBV6-6 and TRBJ2-3, with 8 bases aligning to TRBD2. This CDR3 comprises 14 residues. CDR1 is MNHNY, CDR2 SVGAGI, per germline (reference sequence). The J segment lost 4 bases and the V segment lost 6 bases, leaving 6 bases of the junction unmatched. The CDR3, as DNA: TGTGCCAGCAGGTCACTAGCGGTCGCAGATACGCAGTATTTT. Translating it yields CASRSLAVADTQYF.